A selection of T cell receptor beta chains follows, all from one sample in a study of beta chain features in type 1 diabetes. Assay: immunoSEQ multiplex PCR; the TCRdb copy retains only in-frame clones and omits some. The profile shows more than 100,000 clones, 25% to 30% of them singletons. Sequencing input: central memory CD4+ T cells from blood. The receptors stem from a woman in her late teens or twenties with type 1 diabetes. Both conserved end residues are part of each CDR3. A D gene is named only where the DNA matches it firmly. Clone sizes are given selectively: once, few, many, or a class where the clone is expanded.

clone_size	d_call	v_call	j_call	cdr3_aa	cdr3_nt
NA	NA	TRBV6-5	TRBJ2-1	CASSDAGKVNEQFF	TGTGCCAGCAGTGACGCCGGGAAAGTCAATGAGCAGTTCTTC
few	TRBD1	TRBV7-2	TRBJ2-3	CASSPGRTGADTQYF	TGTGCCAGCAGCCCCGGAAGGACAGGGGCCGATACGCAGTATTTT
NA	TRBD1	TRBV28	TRBJ2-1	CASSYRNPGTGFNEQFF	TGTGCCAGCAGTTATCGTAATCCGGGGACAGGGTTTAATGAGCAGTTCTTC
few	TRBD1	TRBV6-5	TRBJ1-4	CASKGGQKTEKLFF	TGTGCCAGCAAGGGGGGACAGAAAACTGAAAAACTGTTTTTT
NA	TRBD1	TRBV7-2	TRBJ1-5	CASSFQGAANQPQHF	TGTGCCAGCAGCTTTCAGGGGGCGGCTAATCAGCCCCAGCATTTT
NA	NA	TRBV10-3	TRBJ1-5	CAISDFRQPQHF	TGTGCCATCAGTGATTTCAGGCAGCCCCAGCATTTT
NA	NA	TRBV5-4	TRBJ2-1	CASSPNVGRPGDNEQFF	TGTGCCAGCAGCCCAAACGTAGGTCGACCGGGGGACAATGAGCAGTTCTTC
NA	NA	TRBV11-2	TRBJ1-4	CASSPNFLGGGEKLFF	TGTGCCAGCAGCCCTAACTTCCTAGGGGGTGGGGAAAAACTGTTTTTT
NA	TRBD1	TRBV18	TRBJ2-3	CASSPGQGRGGAAGAWTQYF	TGTGCCAGCTCACCCGGACAGGGGAGGGGCGGAGCGGCGGGAGCGTGGACGCAGTATTTT
few	NA	TRBV7-8	TRBJ2-1	CASSLATYTNEQFF	TGTGCCAGCAGCTTAGCGACTTACACCAATGAGCAGTTCTTC
NA	TRBD1	TRBV19	TRBJ2-2	CASTGDRAVSGAGELFF	TGTGCCAGTACGGGGGACAGGGCGGTCTCCGGGGCCGGGGAGCTGTTTTTT
few	NA	TRBV18	TRBJ2-1	CASSPFTNNEQFF	TGTGCCAGCTCACCTTTCACTAACAATGAGCAGTTCTTC
few	NA	TRBV2	TRBJ1-5	CASSDTGNQPQHF	TGTGCCAGCAGTGATACAGGCAATCAGCCCCAGCATTTT
NA	TRBD2	TRBV7-2	TRBJ2-7	CASSSRLAGAHEQYF	TGTGCCAGCAGCTCTCGACTAGCGGGAGCTCACGAGCAGTACTTC
NA	NA	TRBV28	TRBJ1-1	CASSLLGGTEAFF	TGTGCCAGCAGTTTATTGGGAGGAACTGAAGCTTTCTTT
NA	NA	TRBV7-9	TRBJ1-4	CASSFPTGSPTNEKLFF	TGTGCCAGCAGCTTCCCGACAGGAAGCCCAACTAATGAAAAACTGTTTTTT
few	NA	TRBV5-5	TRBJ2-1	CASNLAGLQYYNEQFF	TGTGCCAGCAATCTCGCGGGTCTACAGTACTACAATGAGCAGTTCTTC
few	TRBD1	TRBV9	TRBJ2-3	CASRPGQGTDTQYF	TGTGCCAGCAGGCCGGGACAGGGCACAGATACGCAGTATTTT
few	NA	TRBV11-2	TRBJ1-2	CASSLAGKYGYTF	TGTGCCAGCAGCTTGGCGGGAAAGTATGGCTACACCTTC
few	TRBD1	TRBV29-1	TRBJ1-4	CSGQGAGTNEKLFF	TGCAGCGGTCAGGGGGCAGGAACTAATGAAAAACTGTTTTTT
NA	TRBD2	TRBV7-7	TRBJ2-5	CASSPTGLAGHETQYF	TGTGCCAGCAGCCCAACCGGACTAGCGGGACACGAGACCCAGTACTTC
many	TRBD2	TRBV4-3	TRBJ2-1	CASSQGTSGISGGRDEQFF	TGCGCCAGCAGCCAAGGGACTAGCGGGATCTCCGGCGGCAGGGATGAGCAGTTCTTC
few	TRBD2	TRBV7-9	TRBJ2-1	CASSLAITSGRNEQFF	TGTGCCAGCAGCTTAGCTATTACTAGCGGGAGAAATGAGCAGTTCTTC
few	TRBD1	TRBV29-1	TRBJ2-6	CSVLTGVRRSGANVLTF	TGCAGCGTCCTAACAGGGGTTAGAAGGTCTGGGGCCAACGTCCTGACTTTC
NA	TRBD1	TRBV27	TRBJ1-4	CASSPRQGPALEKLFF	TGTGCCAGCAGCCCGAGACAGGGACCGGCTCTTGAAAAACTGTTTTTT
NA	NA	TRBV5-4	TRBJ2-2	CASSRQAGNTGELFF	TGTGCCAGCAGCCGACAGGCAGGGAACACCGGGGAGCTGTTTTTT
few	NA	TRBV9	TRBJ1-3	CASSIRDSSSGNTIYF	TGTGCCAGCAGCATCAGGGACTCCAGCTCTGGAAACACCATATATTTT
NA	NA	TRBV11-1	TRBJ2-7	CASSLLTGSSYEQYF	TGTGCCAGCAGCTTACTTACAGGGAGCTCCTACGAGCAGTACTTC
NA	TRBD1	TRBV11-2	TRBJ1-5	CASSPGTDNQPQHF	TGTGCCAGCAGCCCTGGGACAGACAATCAGCCCCAGCATTTT
NA	TRBD1	TRBV29-1	TRBJ1-4	CSATGDEKLFF	TGCAGTGCCACAGGGGATGAAAAACTGTTTTTT
few	TRBD2	TRBV28	TRBJ2-1	CASRLAGPNEQFF	TGTGCCAGCAGGCTAGCGGGACCCAATGAGCAGTTCTTC
few	NA	TRBV11-2	TRBJ2-3	CASSSRPGGGAPHTDTQYF	TGTGCCAGCAGCTCCCGCCCTGGTGGGGGGGCCCCACACACAGATACGCAGTATTTT
NA	TRBD1	TRBV19	TRBJ1-2	CASSIGGQGGYGYTF	TGTGCCAGTAGTATCGGGGGACAGGGGGGCTATGGCTACACCTTC
NA	NA	TRBV7-8	TRBJ2-1	CASSWDSGLSYNEQFF	TGTGCCAGCAGCTGGGACTCAGGACTCTCCTACAATGAGCAGTTCTTC
NA	NA	TRBV28	TRBJ1-2	CASERVANYGYTF	TGTGCCAGCGAACGTGTAGCTAACTATGGCTACACCTTC
NA	NA	TRBV19	TRBJ2-5	CASSIGSQETQYF	TGTGCCAGTAGTATAGGCAGCCAAGAGACCCAGTACTTC
NA	TRBD1	TRBV29-1	TRBJ1-1	CSVYTGTVNTEAFF	TGCAGCGTATATACCGGGACAGTGAACACTGAAGCTTTCTTT
few	TRBD2	TRBV11-3	TRBJ2-1	CASTPGLAGYNEQFF	TGTGCCAGCACCCCAGGACTAGCGGGATACAATGAGCAGTTCTTC
NA	NA	TRBV25-1	TRBJ1-3	CASSESVGGPGNTIYF	TGTGCCAGCAGTGAATCTGTCGGGGGACCTGGAAACACCATATATTTT